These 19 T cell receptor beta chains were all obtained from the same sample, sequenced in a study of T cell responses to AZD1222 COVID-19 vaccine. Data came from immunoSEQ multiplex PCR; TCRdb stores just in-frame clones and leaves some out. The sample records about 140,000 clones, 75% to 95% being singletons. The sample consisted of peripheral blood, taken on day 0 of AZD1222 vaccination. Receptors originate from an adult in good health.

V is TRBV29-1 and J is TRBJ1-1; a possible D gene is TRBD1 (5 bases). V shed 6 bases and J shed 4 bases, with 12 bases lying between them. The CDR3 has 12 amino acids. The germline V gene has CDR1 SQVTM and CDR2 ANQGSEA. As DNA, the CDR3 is TGCAGCGTGGTCGGGGGACGCACTGAAGCTTTCTTT. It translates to CSVVGGRTEAFF.

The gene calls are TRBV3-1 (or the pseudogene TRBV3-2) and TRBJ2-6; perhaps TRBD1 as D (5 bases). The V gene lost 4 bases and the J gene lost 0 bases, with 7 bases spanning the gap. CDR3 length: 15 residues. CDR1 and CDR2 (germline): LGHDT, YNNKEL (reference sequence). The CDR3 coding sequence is TGTGCCAGCAGCCGAGACAGCTCTGGGGCCAACGTCCTGACTTTC. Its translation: CASSRDSSGANVLTF.

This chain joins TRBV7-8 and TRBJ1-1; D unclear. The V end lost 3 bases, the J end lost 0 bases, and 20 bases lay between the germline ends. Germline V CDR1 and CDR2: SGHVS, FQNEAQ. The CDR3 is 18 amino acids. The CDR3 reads CASSLLVTPNMVNTEAFF. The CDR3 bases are TGTGCCAGCAGCTTGCTTGTCACGCCCAACATGGTGAACACTGAAGCTTTCTTT.

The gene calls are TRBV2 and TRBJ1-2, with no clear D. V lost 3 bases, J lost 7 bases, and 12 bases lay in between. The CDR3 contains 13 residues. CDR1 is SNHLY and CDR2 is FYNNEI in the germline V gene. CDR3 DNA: TGTGCCAGCAGTGAGATCCAAACCACTGGCTACACCTTC. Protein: CASSEIQTTGYTF.

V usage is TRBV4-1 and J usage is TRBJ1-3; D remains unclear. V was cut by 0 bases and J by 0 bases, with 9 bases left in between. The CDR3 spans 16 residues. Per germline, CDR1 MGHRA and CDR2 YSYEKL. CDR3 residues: CASSQDGRHSGNTIYF. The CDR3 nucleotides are TGCGCCAGCAGCCAAGATGGGCGCCACTCTGGAAACACCATATATTTT.

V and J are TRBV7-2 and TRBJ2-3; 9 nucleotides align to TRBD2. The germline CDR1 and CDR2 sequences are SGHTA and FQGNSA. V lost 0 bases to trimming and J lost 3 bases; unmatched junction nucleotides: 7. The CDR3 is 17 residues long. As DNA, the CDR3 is TGTGCCAGCAGCTTAGCTCCGGTGCGGGGGGGGACAGATACGCAGTATTTT. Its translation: CASSLAPVRGGTDTQYF.

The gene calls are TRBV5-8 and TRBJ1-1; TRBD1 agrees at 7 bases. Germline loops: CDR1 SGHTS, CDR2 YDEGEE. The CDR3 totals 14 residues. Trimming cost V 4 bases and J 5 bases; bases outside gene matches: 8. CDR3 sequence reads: CASSTTGRPTEAFF. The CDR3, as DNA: TGTGCCAGCAGCACGACAGGGAGGCCGACTGAAGCTTTCTTT. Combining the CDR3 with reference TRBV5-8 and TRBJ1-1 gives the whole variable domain EAGVTQSPTHLIKTRGQQATLRCSPISGHTSVYWYQQALGLGLQFLLWYDEGEERNRGNFPPRFSGRQFPNYSSELNVNALELEDSALYLCASSTTGRPTEAFFGQGTRLTVV.

CDR3 protein: CASSLGTVGSPLHF. CDR3 sequence (DNA): TGTGCCAGCAGCTTAGGGACAGTAGGTTCACCCCTCCACTTT. The chain joins TRBV7-3 to TRBJ1-6, with 7 positions matching TRBD1. The CDR3 is 14 residues long. Germline-derived CDR1 and CDR2 are SGHTA and FQGTGA. The V and J ends lost 2 bases and 9 bases, in that order; junction bases with no gene match: 4.

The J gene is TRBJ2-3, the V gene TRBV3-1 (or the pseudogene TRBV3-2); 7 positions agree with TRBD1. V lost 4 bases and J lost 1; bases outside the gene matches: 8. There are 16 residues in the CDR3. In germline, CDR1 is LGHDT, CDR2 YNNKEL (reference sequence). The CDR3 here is CASSPVRTGGTDTQYF. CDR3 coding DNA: TGTGCCAGCAGCCCGGTGAGGACAGGTGGCACAGATACGCAGTATTTT.

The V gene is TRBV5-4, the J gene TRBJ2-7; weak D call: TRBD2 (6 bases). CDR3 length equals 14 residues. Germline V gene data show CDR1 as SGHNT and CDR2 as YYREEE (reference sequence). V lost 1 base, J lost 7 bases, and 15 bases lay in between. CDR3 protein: CASSLRREAAEQYF. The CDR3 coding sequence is TGTGCCAGCAGCTTGCGGCGGGAAGCTGCGGAGCAGTACTTC.

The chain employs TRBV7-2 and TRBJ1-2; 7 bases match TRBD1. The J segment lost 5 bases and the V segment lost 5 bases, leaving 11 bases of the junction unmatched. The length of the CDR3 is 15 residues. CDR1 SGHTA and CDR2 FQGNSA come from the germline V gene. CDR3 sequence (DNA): TGTGCCAGCAGCATAGATACAGGGGAATCGTATGGCTACACCTTC. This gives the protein CASSIDTGESYGYTF.

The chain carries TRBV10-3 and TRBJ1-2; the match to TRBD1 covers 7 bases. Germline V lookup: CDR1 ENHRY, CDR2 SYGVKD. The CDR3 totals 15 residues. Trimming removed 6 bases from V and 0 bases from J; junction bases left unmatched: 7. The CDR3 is CAIRNTGVTNYGYTF. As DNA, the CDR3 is TGTGCCATCAGGAACACAGGGGTTACTAACTATGGCTACACCTTC.

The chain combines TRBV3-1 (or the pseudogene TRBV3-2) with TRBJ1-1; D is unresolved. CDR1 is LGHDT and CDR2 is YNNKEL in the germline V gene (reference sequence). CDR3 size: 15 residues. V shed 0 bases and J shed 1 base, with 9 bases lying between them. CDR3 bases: TGTGCCAGCAGCCAAGATCCTCGTGGGAACACTGAAGCTTTCTTT. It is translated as CASSQDPRGNTEAFF.

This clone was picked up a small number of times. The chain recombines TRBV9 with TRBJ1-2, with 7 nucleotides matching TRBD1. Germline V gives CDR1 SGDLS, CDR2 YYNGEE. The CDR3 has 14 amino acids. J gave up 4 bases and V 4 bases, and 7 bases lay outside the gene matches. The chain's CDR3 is CASSPRQGLYGYTF. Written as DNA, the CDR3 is TGTGCCAGCAGCCCTCGACAGGGCCTCTATGGCTACACCTTC.

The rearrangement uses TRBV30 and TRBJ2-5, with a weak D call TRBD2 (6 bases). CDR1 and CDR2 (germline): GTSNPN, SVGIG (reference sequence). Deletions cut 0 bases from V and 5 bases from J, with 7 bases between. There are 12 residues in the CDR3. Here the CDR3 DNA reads TGTGCCTGGAGTGTAGGAGGGGAGACCCAGTACTTC. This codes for CAWSVGGETQYF.

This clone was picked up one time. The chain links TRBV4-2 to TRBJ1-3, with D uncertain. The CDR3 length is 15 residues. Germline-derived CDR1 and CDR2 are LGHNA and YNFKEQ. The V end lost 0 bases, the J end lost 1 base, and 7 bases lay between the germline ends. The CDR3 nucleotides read TGTGCCAGCAGCCAAGATCGAGGGTCTGGAAACACCATATATTTT. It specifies CASSQDRGSGNTIYF.

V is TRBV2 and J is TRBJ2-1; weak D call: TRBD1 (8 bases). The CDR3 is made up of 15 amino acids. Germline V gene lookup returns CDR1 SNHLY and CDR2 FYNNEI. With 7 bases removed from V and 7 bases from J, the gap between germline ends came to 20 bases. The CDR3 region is CASKGGAGGFNEQFF. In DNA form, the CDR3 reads TGTGCCAGCAAAGGGGGGGCAGGGGGCTTTAATGAGCAGTTCTTC.

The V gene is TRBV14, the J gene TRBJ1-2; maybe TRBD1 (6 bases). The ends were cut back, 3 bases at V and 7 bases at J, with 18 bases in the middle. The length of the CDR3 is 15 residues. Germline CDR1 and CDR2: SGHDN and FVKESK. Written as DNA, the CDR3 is TGTGCCAGCAGCCACACGGGACATACTCTCGGTGGCTACACCTTC. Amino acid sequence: CASSHTGHTLGGYTF.

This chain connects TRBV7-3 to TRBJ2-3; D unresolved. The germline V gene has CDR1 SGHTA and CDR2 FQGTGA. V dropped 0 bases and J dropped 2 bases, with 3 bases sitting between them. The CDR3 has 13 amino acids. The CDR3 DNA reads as TGTGCCAGCAGCTTAACCTACACAGATACGCAGTATTTT. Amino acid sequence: CASSLTYTDTQYF.